These T cell receptor beta chains were read from a single sample in a study of blood T cells in healthy people across ages. TCRdb analysed the 5' RACE reads with MiXCR anew, one entry per CDR3 protein. The sample has over 750,000 distinct CDR3 sequences; about 25% are singletons. The sample was also linked to a second study, of T cells of mothers and their children.

Sequencing was performed on blood. The origin of the receptors is a boy aged 10-17 years in good health. The CDR3 runs from the conserved cysteine through the conserved F or W. D genes are given only for firm matches.

TRBV29-1	15	TRBJ2-2	-	CSVVVLQANTGELFF
TRBV12-3/TRBV12-4	14	-	TRBD2	CASSSPSGSDEQFF
TRBV28	11	TRBJ1-4	-	CASSMGRLLFF
TRBV7-2	15	TRBJ2-5	-	CASSSGAGRPETQYF
TRBV11-2	18	TRBJ2-1	TRBD1	CASRSLRSTGGSYNEQFF
TRBV5-6	15	TRBJ1-2	-	CASSRSSDVNYGYTF
TRBV6-5	20	TRBJ2-6	-	CASSYSSGRGRGAGANVLTF
TRBV6-6	14	TRBJ2-7	-	CASSYGLGHSEQYF
TRBV6-1	16	-	TRBD2	CASSRASGGEAETQYF
TRBV29-1	14	TRBJ2-5	TRBD2	CSAPGLAGVETQYF
TRBV24-1	17	TRBJ2-2	-	CATSDLSLDKNTGELFF
TRBV29-1	13	TRBJ1-1	TRBD1	CSIRDREGTEAFF